The present TCR beta chain was sequenced within a study of T cells in localized non-small cell lung cancer. The table came from immunoSEQ multiplex PCR; TCRdb's copy has only in-frame clones and leaves some out. The sample comprises some 16,000 clones, around 83% of which are singletons, and about 24% rests with the top ten. Study-level results: Adjacent uninvolved lung tissue had the highest T cell clonality, exceeding tumor.

With regard to this clone: Its antigen is unidentified.

The receptor comes from a male donor at least 60 years old with stage I lung adenocarcinoma. The starting material was peripheral blood, obtained before any cancer treatment.

CDR3 DNA: TGTGCCAGCAGCTTAACAGGGAACACTGAAGCTTTCTTT. Protein product: CASSLTGNTEAFF. The rearrangement uses TRBV7-2 and TRBJ1-1; TRBD1 might be the D (5 bases). The CDR3 spans 13 residues. CDR1 SGHTA and CDR2 FQGNSA come from the germline V gene. V gave up 2 bases and J gave up 1 base, with 5 bases separating them.